This is a list of T cell receptor beta chains from one sample in a study of blood T cell repertoires in COVID-19. Clones were read by immunoSEQ multiplex PCR, and TCRdb kept only the in-frame ones, dropping some. The table has some 260,000 clones, 86% seen once; the top ten hold less than 2%. Sequencing input: PBMCs or T cells enriched from blood (not recorded which). The source is a man aged 35 to 55 who had recovered from COVID-19. The CDR3 runs from the conserved cysteine through the conserved F or W. Fields, in order: D gene, V gene, J gene, clone size, CDR3 DNA, CDR3 protein. D genes are given only for firm matches. Size is omitted from some rows. Given values are once, few, many or a class for expanded clones.

NA	TRBV7-6	TRBJ1-5	NA	TGTGCCAGCAGCCTACAGGGCGGCAATCAGCCCCAGCATTTT	CASSLQGGNQPQHF
NA	TRBV25-1	TRBJ1-4	NA	TGTGCCACCCTACCCCCGGGTGGGGGGACTAATGAAAAACTGTTTTTT	CATLPPGGGTNEKLFF
NA	TRBV7-2	TRBJ2-3	NA	TGTGCCAGCAGCTTAGCGATCCAGGGCACAGATACGCAGTATTTT	CASSLAIQGTDTQYF
TRBD2	TRBV3-1/TRBV3-2	TRBJ2-1	NA	TGTGCCAGCAGCCAAGAAGGAGCGGGAGGGCCAAGTGAGCAGTTCTTC	CASSQEGAGGPSEQFF
TRBD2	TRBV11-2	TRBJ2-5	NA	TGTGCCAGCAGCTCGGTCGGGGGGGGCCGCGAGACCCAGTACTTC	CASSSVGGGRETQYF
NA	TRBV2	TRBJ1-5	NA	TGTGCCAGCAAAGTAGGGGTACAACAGCCCCAGCATTTT	CASKVGVQQPQHF
TRBD1	TRBV19	TRBJ1-2	NA	TGTGCCAGTTTGCCGGGGACAGAGGGCTATGGCTACACCTTC	CASLPGTEGYGYTF
NA	TRBV6-2/TRBV6-3	TRBJ1-4	NA	TGTGCCAGCAGCACTCTTGAAAAACTGTTTTTT	CASSTLEKLFF
NA	TRBV5-4	TRBJ1-2	NA	TGTGCCAGCCGTCGGACAGTAGGTTTAATAGGCTACACCTTC	CASRRTVGLIGYTF
TRBD1	TRBV5-1	TRBJ2-1	NA	TGCGCCAGCAGCTGGACGGGACAGGGGGCTAATGAGCAGTTCTTC	CASSWTGQGANEQFF
TRBD2	TRBV7-2	TRBJ2-5	NA	TGTGCCAGTCAGGGACTAGCGGGAGGGTACCAAGAGACCCAGTACTTC	CASQGLAGGYQETQYF
NA	TRBV7-9	TRBJ2-2	NA	TGTGCCGCAGCGCCGCGGGACACCGGGGAGCTGTTTTTT	CAAAPRDTGELFF
TRBD1	TRBV18	TRBJ1-2	few	TGTGCCAGCTCATCACCGCCGGACAGGGGACTTGGCTACACCTTC	CASSSPPDRGLGYTF
TRBD2	TRBV28	TRBJ2-7	NA	TGTGCCAGCAGTTTTAGCGGGATCTCCTACGAGCAGTACTTC	CASSFSGISYEQYF
TRBD1	TRBV5-1	TRBJ2-7	NA	TGCGCCAGCAGGGACAGGGTAGGGTCCTACGAGCAGTACTTC	CASRDRVGSYEQYF
TRBD2	TRBV4-1	TRBJ2-3	once	TGCGCCAGCAGCCAAGAGTGGGCGGGAGGACCCACAGATACGCAGTATTTT	CASSQEWAGGPTDTQYF
TRBD2	TRBV4-1	TRBJ2-7	NA	TGCGCCAGCAGCCAAGATCGCGGGAGGGCCTCTACGGAGCAGTACTTC	CASSQDRGRASTEQYF
TRBD2	TRBV4-2	TRBJ2-7	NA	TGTGCCAGCAGCCAAGAGGAGACTAGCGCCTCCTACGAGCAGTACTTC	CASSQEETSASYEQYF
NA	TRBV13	TRBJ1-1	NA	TGTGCCAGCAAACCTACGCAGGCAGGGGCGTGGACTGAAGCTTTCTTT	CASKPTQAGAWTEAFF
NA	TRBV9	TRBJ1-2	once	TGTGCCAGCAGCGTTGCGGGGGCGTTGAATGGCTACACCTTC	CASSVAGALNGYTF
NA	TRBV4-2	TRBJ2-7	NA	TGTGCCAGCAGCCAAGGATCCGGTGCCTACGAGCAGTACTTC	CASSQGSGAYEQYF
TRBD1	TRBV3-1/TRBV3-2	TRBJ2-7	NA	TGTGCCAGCAGCCAATCACAGGGGCCACTAGTGTTCTACGAGCAGTACTTC	CASSQSQGPLVFYEQYF
NA	TRBV29-1	TRBJ2-7	NA	TGCAGCGCCACCCTCAGGGGTAGCTCCTACGAGCAGTACTTC	CSATLRGSSYEQYF
NA	TRBV5-4	TRBJ1-1	once	TGTGCCAGCAGCTTGGAAACAGGCCCCAACACTGAAGCTTTCTTT	CASSLETGPNTEAFF
NA	TRBV9	TRBJ2-7	NA	TGTGCCAGCAGCGTAGCGGGGATCGGCTACGAGCAGTACTTC	CASSVAGIGYEQYF
NA	TRBV5-4	TRBJ1-5	few	TGTGCCAGCAGCTTGGATCAGGGGACGGGTGGTCCCCAGCATTTT	CASSLDQGTGGPQHF
TRBD1	TRBV3-1/TRBV3-2	TRBJ1-6	NA	TGTGCCAGCAGCGCACAGGGGTCCTATAATTCACCCCTCCACTTT	CASSAQGSYNSPLHF
TRBD1	TRBV24-1	TRBJ1-2	NA	TGTGCCACCAGTGATCCACGGACAGGGGACTATGGCTACACCTTC	CATSDPRTGDYGYTF
TRBD1	TRBV19	TRBJ1-2	few	TGTGCCTCGAGCTCGGGACAGGGTCCGTTGGGCTACACCTTC	CASSSGQGPLGYTF
TRBD1	TRBV19	TRBJ2-5	NA	TGTGCCAGTAGTTCCCGGGACAGGCGGGAGACCCAGTACTTC	CASSSRDRRETQYF
TRBD2	TRBV30	TRBJ2-1	NA	TGTGCCTGGAGAGGTGGCGGACTAGCGGGAGAGCTTGAGCAGTTCTTC	CAWRGGGLAGELEQFF
NA	TRBV30	TRBJ1-6	NA	TGTGCCTGGAGTGTGGGCAGGGGAATACCTTATAATTCACCCCTCCACTTT	CAWSVGRGIPYNSPLHF
NA	TRBV10-3	TRBJ2-3	NA	TGTGCCATTTCCGACGGCGCCGGGAGCACAGATACGCAGTATTTT	CAISDGAGSTDTQYF
NA	TRBV6-6	TRBJ2-7	NA	TGTGCCAGCAGTTACGGGGAGCATAATGTAGACGAGCAGTACTTC	CASSYGEHNVDEQYF
TRBD1	TRBV18	TRBJ2-2	NA	TGTGCCAGCTCACAGGGGGCAGCGACCGGGGAGCTGTTTTTT	CASSQGAATGELFF
NA	TRBV24-1	TRBJ1-2	NA	TGTGCCACCCATCTCGTGAGGGAGGACTATGGCTACACCTTC	CATHLVREDYGYTF
NA	TRBV10-3	TRBJ2-5	NA	TGTGCCATCAGTAACAGGGATGGAGAGACCCAGTACTTC	CAISNRDGETQYF
NA	TRBV7-9	TRBJ2-7	NA	TGTGCCAGCAGTAGGACAGACTCCTACGAGCAGTACTTC	CASSRTDSYEQYF
NA	TRBV25-1	TRBJ2-5	NA	TGTGCCAGCAGCGATCTCAGGGGCCAAGAGACCCAGTACTTC	CASSDLRGQETQYF
NA	TRBV6-5	TRBJ2-1	NA	TGTGCCAGCGATAGCGTAAAATACAATGAGCAGTTCTTC	CASDSVKYNEQFF
NA	TRBV5-5	TRBJ1-2	NA	TGTGCCAGCAGCTTGGCCGATCACTACCGGGTAACTAACTATGGCTACACCTTC	CASSLADHYRVTNYGYTF
TRBD1	TRBV13	TRBJ1-6	NA	TGTGCCAGCAGCTTAGGCGGGACAGGGGCGCCTAATTCACCCCTCCACTTT	CASSLGGTGAPNSPLHF
NA	TRBV5-1	TRBJ1-3	few	TGCGCCAGCAGCTTGGAGTCAGGGACTGGAAACACCATATATTTT	CASSLESGTGNTIYF
TRBD1	TRBV2	TRBJ2-1	NA	TGTGCCAGCAGAGACAGGGTCTCCTACAATGAGCAGTTCTTC	CASRDRVSYNEQFF
NA	TRBV27	TRBJ1-2	NA	TGTGCCAGCAGTTTTAGAGCTAACTATGGCTACACCTTC	CASSFRANYGYTF
NA	TRBV7-2	TRBJ1-1	NA	TGTGCCAGCAGCCCAGCTTTAGATGCCAGACTTCCCGCTGAAGCTTTCTTT	CASSPALDARLPAEAFF